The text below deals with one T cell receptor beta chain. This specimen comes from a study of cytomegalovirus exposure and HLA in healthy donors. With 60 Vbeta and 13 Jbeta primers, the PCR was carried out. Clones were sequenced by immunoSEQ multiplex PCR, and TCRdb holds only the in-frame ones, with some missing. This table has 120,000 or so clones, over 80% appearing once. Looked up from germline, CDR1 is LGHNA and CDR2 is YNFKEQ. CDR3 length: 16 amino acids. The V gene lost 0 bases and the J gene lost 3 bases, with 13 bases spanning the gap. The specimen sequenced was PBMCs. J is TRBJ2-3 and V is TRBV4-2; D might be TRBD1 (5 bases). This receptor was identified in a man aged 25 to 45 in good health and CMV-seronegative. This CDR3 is CASSQDGQGGTDTQYF. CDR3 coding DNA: TGTGCCAGCAGCCAAGATGGTCAGGGCGGAACAGATACGCAGTATTTT.